The clone carrying this TCR beta chain was counted only a few times. This specimen belongs to a study of blood T cell repertoires in COVID-19. Across the whole study: COVID-19 samples, acute and convalescent, were from the United States, Italy and Spain.

Per the study methods: Reference gene primer amplification gave estimated nucleated cell counts. Some clones are missing from TCRdb's copy, which holds only in-frame ones; the method was immunoSEQ multiplex PCR. V and J calls and clone size are given by that table; D and trimming were obtained from the DNA. This table holds 25,000 to 35,000 clones, around 85% found once. V gave up 4 bases and J gave up 2 bases; unmatched junction bases: 4. There are 15 residues in the CDR3. Germline V gives CDR1 MNHEY, CDR2 SMNVEV (reference sequence). The clonotype was recovered from a human donor in a cohort sampled during active COVID-19. The sample consisted of peripheral blood. The chain joins TRBV27 to TRBJ2-5; TRBD1 matches 10 bases. CDR3 amino acids: CASSSGTGVQETQYF. Written as DNA, the CDR3 is TGTGCCAGCAGTTCGGGGACAGGGGTTCAAGAGACCCAGTACTTC.